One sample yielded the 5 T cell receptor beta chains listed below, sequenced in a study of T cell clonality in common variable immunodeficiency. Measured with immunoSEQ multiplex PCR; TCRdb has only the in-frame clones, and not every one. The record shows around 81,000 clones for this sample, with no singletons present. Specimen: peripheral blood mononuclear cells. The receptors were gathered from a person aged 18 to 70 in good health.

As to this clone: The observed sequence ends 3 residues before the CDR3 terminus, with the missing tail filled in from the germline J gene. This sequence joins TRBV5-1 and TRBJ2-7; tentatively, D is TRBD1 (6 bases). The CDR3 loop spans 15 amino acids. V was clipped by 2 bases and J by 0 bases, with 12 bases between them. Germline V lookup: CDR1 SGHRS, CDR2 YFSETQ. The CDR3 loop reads CASSFPDSSSYEQYF. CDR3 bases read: TGCGCCAGCAGCTTTCCGGACAGTAGCTCCTACGAG.

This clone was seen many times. The CDR3 here is CATSREGAVGSPLHF. The sequenced CDR3 bases are TGTGCCACCAGCAGAGAAGGGGCGGTTGGTTCACCC. This chain links TRBV15 with TRBJ1-6, with D perhaps TRBD1 (5 bases). The observed sequence ends 3 residues before the CDR3 terminus, with the missing tail filled in from the germline J gene. Germline CDR1 is LNHNV and CDR2 is YYDKDF (reference sequence). The CDR3 is made up of 15 amino acids. The V gene lost 0 bases and the J gene lost 9 bases, with 12 bases spanning the gap.

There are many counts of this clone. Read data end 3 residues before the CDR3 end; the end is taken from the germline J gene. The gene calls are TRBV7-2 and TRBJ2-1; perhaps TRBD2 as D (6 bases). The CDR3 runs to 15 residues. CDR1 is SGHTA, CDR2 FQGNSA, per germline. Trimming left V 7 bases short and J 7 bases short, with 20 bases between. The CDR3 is CASTPERARVNEQFF. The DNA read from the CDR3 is TGTGCCAGCACCCCCGAGCGGGCCAGAGTAAATGAG.

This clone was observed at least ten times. CDR3 DNA (partial): TGTGCCAGCAGCTTAGAAGGGGGATCTGGGGCCAACGTC. Its protein is CASSLEGGSGANV. The complete CDR3 sequence is CASSLEGGSGANVLTF. V gene TRBV7-8 combines with J gene TRBJ2-6; possible D gene TRBD1, 6 bases. The read is 3 residues too short to cover the CDR3 end, so that end is filled in from the germline J gene. Germline loops: CDR1 SGHVS, CDR2 FQNEAQ. The CDR3 is 16 amino acids. V dropped 1 base and J dropped 1 base, with 8 bases sitting between them.

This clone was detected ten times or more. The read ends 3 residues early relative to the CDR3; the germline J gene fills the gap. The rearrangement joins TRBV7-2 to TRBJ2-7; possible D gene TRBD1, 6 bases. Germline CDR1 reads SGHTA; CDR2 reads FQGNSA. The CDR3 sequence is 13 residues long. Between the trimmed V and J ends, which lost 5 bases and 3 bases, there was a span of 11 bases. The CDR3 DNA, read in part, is TGTGCCAGCAGCCCGGGACAAAACTACGAG. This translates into CASSPGQNYE. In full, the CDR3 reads CASSPGQNYEQYF.